This T cell receptor beta chain was obtained from a study of blood T cell repertoires in COVID-19. Libraries were prepared by immunoSEQ multiplex PCR; TCRdb keeps only in-frame clonotypes and omits some of them. Of roughly 240,000 clones listed, 70% to 90% are singletons. The sequenced sample was peripheral blood. The clonotype was recovered from a man between 60 and 75 years old who had recovered from COVID-19.

The CDR3 spells CASSFYGQGDNEQFF. Written as DNA, the CDR3 is TGTGCCAGCAGCTTCTATGGACAGGGGGACAATGAGCAGTTCTTC. The chain recombines TRBV13 with TRBJ2-1, with TRBD1 matching 10 bases. The V gene end was trimmed by 3 bases and the J gene end by 5 bases; junction bases not matched to a gene: 4. The germline V gene has CDR1 PRHDT and CDR2 FYEKMQ (reference sequence). The CDR3 extends over 15 amino acids.